Sequencing of this T cell receptor beta chain was carried out in a study of OX40 agonist ivuxolimab in advanced cancers. The wider study: Ivuxolimab is a fully human IgG2 antibody that activates OX40 (CD134). At 65% to 90% male, the cohort had a mean age of 60 years, ranging from about 23 to 80. One hepatocellular carcinoma and a couple of cutaneous melanoma patients partially responded.

The study's findings and limits: Which antigen the expanded peripheral T cells recognized is unknown.

Worth noting for this clone: Its target is not known.

Assay: immunoSEQ multiplex PCR; the TCRdb copy retains only in-frame clones and omits some. The table has around 98,000 clones, around 88% seen once. V lost 10 bases, J lost 3 bases, and 15 bases lay in between. In germline, CDR1 is ENHRY, CDR2 SYGVKD. The CDR3 has 13 amino acids. This material consisted of CD4+ or CD8+ T cells sorted from blood, taken in a trial of the OX40 agonist ivuxolimab. The rearrangement links TRBV10-3 to TRBJ1-1; D remains ambiguous. This TCR came from an adult with an advanced solid tumor such as melanoma, head and neck, liver or kidney cancer. This CDR3 is CATQGVEDTEAFF. The CDR3, as DNA: TGTGCCACCCAAGGCGTTGAGGACACTGAAGCTTTCTTT.